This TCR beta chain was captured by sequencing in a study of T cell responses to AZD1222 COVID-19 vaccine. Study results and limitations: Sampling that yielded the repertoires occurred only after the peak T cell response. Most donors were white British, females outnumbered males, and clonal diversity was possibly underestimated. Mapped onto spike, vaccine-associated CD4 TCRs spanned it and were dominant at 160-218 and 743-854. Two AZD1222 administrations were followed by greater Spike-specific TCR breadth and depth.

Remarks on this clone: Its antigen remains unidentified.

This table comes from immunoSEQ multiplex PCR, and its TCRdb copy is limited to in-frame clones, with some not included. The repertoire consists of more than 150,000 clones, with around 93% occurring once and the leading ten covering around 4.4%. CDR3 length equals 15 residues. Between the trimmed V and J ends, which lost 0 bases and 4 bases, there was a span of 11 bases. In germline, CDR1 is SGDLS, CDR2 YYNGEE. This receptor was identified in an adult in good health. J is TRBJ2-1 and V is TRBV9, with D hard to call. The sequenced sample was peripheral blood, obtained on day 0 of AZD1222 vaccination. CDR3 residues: CASSVGTAGYNEQFF. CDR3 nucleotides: TGTGCCAGCAGCGTAGGAACTGCAGGTTACAATGAGCAGTTCTTC.